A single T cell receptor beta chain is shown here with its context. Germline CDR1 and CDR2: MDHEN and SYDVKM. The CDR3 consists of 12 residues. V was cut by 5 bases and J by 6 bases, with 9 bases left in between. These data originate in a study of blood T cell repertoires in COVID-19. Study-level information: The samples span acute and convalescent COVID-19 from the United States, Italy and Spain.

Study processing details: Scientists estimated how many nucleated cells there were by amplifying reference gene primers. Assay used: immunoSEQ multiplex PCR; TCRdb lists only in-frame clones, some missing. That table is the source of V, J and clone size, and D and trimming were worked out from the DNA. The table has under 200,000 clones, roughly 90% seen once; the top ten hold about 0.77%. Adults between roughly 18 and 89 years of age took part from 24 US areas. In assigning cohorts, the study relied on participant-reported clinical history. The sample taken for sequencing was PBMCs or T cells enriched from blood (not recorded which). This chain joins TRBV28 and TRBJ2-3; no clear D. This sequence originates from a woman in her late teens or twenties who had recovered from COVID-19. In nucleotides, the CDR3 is TGTGCCAGCAGTCAACGGGTGGATACGCAGTATTTT. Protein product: CASSQRVDTQYF. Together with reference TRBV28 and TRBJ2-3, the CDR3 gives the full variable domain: DVKVTQSSRYLVKRTGEKVFLECVQDMDHENMFWYRQDPGLGLRLIYFSYDVKMKEKGDIPEGYSVSREKKERFSLILESASTNQTSMYLCASSQRVDTQYFGPGTRLTVL.